A selection of T cell receptor beta chains follows, all from one sample in a study of T-cell memory formation after mild COVID-19. TCRdb ran MiXCR on the 5' RACE reads and lists one entry per CDR3 protein. This table holds 550,000 to 700,000 distinct CDR3 sequences, approximately 15% found once. Source material: PBMCs or a T cell subset sorted from them (not recorded which). The receptors were sampled from an adult woman who had mild COVID-19 (a few samples of this study predate the infection). Cell type and time point are not known. CDR3s include the opening cysteine and the closing phenylalanine or tryptophan. The D gene is left open where the match is weak. A row's size may be missing; if present it is once, few, many or a size class.

clone size,D gene,CDR3 length,J gene,V gene,CDR3 DNA,CDR3 protein
NA,TRBD1,14,TRBJ1-2,TRBV25-1,TGTGCCAGCAGCGCCTTGGGACAGGACTATGGCTACACCTTC,CASSALGQDYGYTF
few,NA,14,TRBJ1-6,TRBV7-2,TGTGCCAGCAGCCCCCGGACAGAGGGCTCACCCCTCCACTTT,CASSPRTEGSPLHF
NA,NA,19,TRBJ2-4,TRBV3-1,TGTGCCAGCAGCCCCACCCTTGTTCTGCGGGAAAGGAGAGGGGACATTCAGTACTTC,CASSPTLVLRERRGDIQYF
few,NA,14,TRBJ1-2,TRBV7-6,TGTGCCAGCAGCTTCTCCAGGGGAATGAATGGCTACACCTTC,CASSFSRGMNGYTF
many,TRBD1,13,TRBJ2-1,TRBV5-1,TGCGCCAGCAGCTGGGGACAGGGAGGTGAGCAGTTCTTC,CASSWGQGGEQFF
NA,NA,14,TRBJ2-7,TRBV24-1,TGTGCCACCAGTGCTCCCGACGGACCCTACGAGCAGTACTTC,CATSAPDGPYEQYF
NA,NA,14,TRBJ2-3,TRBV6-5,TGTGCCAGCAGTTACTCACTAGGCACAGATACGCAGTATTTT,CASSYSLGTDTQYF
many,TRBD1,13,TRBJ1-1,TRBV7-8,TGTGCCAGCAGCTTCGATGTGACAGGGAGGGCTTTCTTT,CASSFDVTGRAFF
NA,NA,17,TRBJ1-2,TRBV5-5,TGTGCCAGCAGCTTGGGGGGGCTCCGGGACGGCCTATGGGGCTACACCTTC,CASSLGGLRDGLWGYTF
NA,NA,15,TRBJ1-1,TRBV10-3,TGTGCCATCAGTGAGTCGGATAACTTCGCTACTGAAGCTTTCTTT,CAISESDNFATEAFF
few,NA,16,TRBJ2-5,TRBV7-6,TGTGCCAGCAGCACATGGACAGTGGCGGAGGGAGAGACCCAGTACTTC,CASSTWTVAEGETQYF
few,NA,15,TRBJ1-1,TRBV5-1,TGCGCCAGCAGCTTGGCTACGAATCCCCCCACTGAAGCTTTCTTT,CASSLATNPPTEAFF
NA,NA,15,TRBJ1-5,TRBV9,TGTGCCAGCAGCCTCCGGGACAACGTCAATCAGCCCCAGCATTTT,CASSLRDNVNQPQHF
NA,TRBD1,15,TRBJ1-2,TRBV24-1,TGTGCCACCAGTGATCCTGGGACAGGTGGGGGTGGCTACACCTTC,CATSDPGTGGGGYTF
NA,NA,17,TRBJ2-1,TRBV6-5,TGTGCCAGCAGTTCTATAGTATCGGCGGGATTTTTAAATGAGCAGTTCTTC,CASSSIVSAGFLNEQFF
NA,TRBD1,15,TRBJ2-5,TRBV7-7,TGTGCTAGCAGCTTAGCGCAGGGACAGTCGGCCACCCAGTACTTC,CASSLAQGQSATQYF
few,NA,17,TRBJ2-1,TRBV11-2,TGTGCCAGCAGGTTAGTGTGGGTCGGCAGCTCCTACAATGAGCAGTTCTTC,CASRLVWVGSSYNEQFF
NA,TRBD2,18,TRBJ2-1,TRBV11-2,TGTGCCAGCAGCTTAGGACGCCTCCGGGGGGGCCTTGACAATGAGCAGTTCTTC,CASSLGRLRGGLDNEQFF
NA,NA,13,TRBJ1-1,TRBV5-6,TGTGCCAGCTTGGAGGACGGAGACACTGAAGCTTTCTTT,CASLEDGDTEAFF
NA,TRBD2,16,TRBJ2-7,TRBV7-9,TGTGCCAGCAGCTTTGTCCCGGGACTAGCCCCCCCCGAGCAGTACTTC,CASSFVPGLAPPEQYF
NA,NA,15,TRBJ1-5,TRBV6-5,TGTGCCAGCAGTTACGGGCAGGGAGCAAGTCAGCCCCAGCATTTT,CASSYGQGASQPQHF
few,TRBD2,16,TRBJ2-1,TRBV6-5,TGTGCCAGCAGCCGTAGCGGGAGGGGCTCCTACAATGAGCAGTTCTTC,CASSRSGRGSYNEQFF
NA,NA,15,TRBJ1-5,TRBV9,TGTGCCAGCAGCGCGAGCGTAGATAGCAATCAGCCCCAGCATTTT,CASSASVDSNQPQHF
few,NA,12,TRBJ1-1,TRBV3-1,TGTGCCAGCAGCCAAGCTGGCGCTGAAGCTTTCTTT,CASSQAGAEAFF
few,NA,14,TRBJ1-1,TRBV7-9,TGTGCCAGCAGCTTTCGTAAGGACACCGCTGAAGCTTTCTTT,CASSFRKDTAEAFF
NA,NA,11,TRBJ1-2,TRBV6-2/TRBV6-3,TGTGCCAGCGGATTGGACTATGGCTACACCTTC,CASGLDYGYTF
few,NA,13,TRBJ2-1,TRBV18,TGTGCCAGCTCACCTGGGGTAAACAATGAGCAGTTCTTC,CASSPGVNNEQFF
NA,NA,16,TRBJ1-3,TRBV7-6,TGTGCCAGCAGCACGGGACCAGGGATCCCTGGAAACACCATATATTTT,CASSTGPGIPGNTIYF
few,TRBD1,17,TRBJ2-1,TRBV7-9,TGTGCCAGCAGCTTAACGCCGGGACAGGGGGCGCGGGGTGAGCAGTTCTTC,CASSLTPGQGARGEQFF
NA,NA,13,TRBJ1-1,TRBV30,TGTGCCTTTTCCCTTCTGGAACGGACTGAAGCTTTCTTT,CAFSLLERTEAFF
NA,TRBD1,16,TRBJ2-1,TRBV7-8,TGTGCCAGCAGCCGGATGGACGGACAGGGGTATAATGAGCAGTTCTTC,CASSRMDGQGYNEQFF
NA,NA,15,TRBJ2-3,TRBV6-1,TGTGCCAGCAGTGGGTCGGCGGGGTACACAGATACGCAGTATTTT,CASSGSAGYTDTQYF
few,NA,14,TRBJ1-2,TRBV29-1,TGCAGCGTTGGAGGGCAGGGTTCGGACTATGGCTACACCTTC,CSVGGQGSDYGYTF
NA,NA,14,TRBJ1-2,TRBV6-5,TGTGCCAGCAGTCCTGCTCAGGATTACTATGGCTACACCTTC,CASSPAQDYYGYTF
NA,TRBD2,17,TRBJ2-3,TRBV7-9,TGTGCCAGCAGCCTGATAGGGACTAGCGGAAACACAGATACGCAGTATTTT,CASSLIGTSGNTDTQYF
few,TRBD1,14,TRBJ2-7,TRBV18,TGTGCCAGCTCACCTAGGACAGGGGTATACGAGCAGTACTTC,CASSPRTGVYEQYF
NA,TRBD1,14,TRBJ2-7,TRBV11-2,TGTGCCAGCAGCTTGGGACAGCCATCCTACGAGCAGTACTTC,CASSLGQPSYEQYF
NA,NA,15,TRBJ1-2,TRBV30,TGTGCCTGGACTCCCGACCGATCAGGGAACTATGGCTACACCTTC,CAWTPDRSGNYGYTF
NA,TRBD1,14,TRBJ1-1,TRBV3-1,TGTGCCAGCAGTGTCAGGGGGCAGGTCACTGAAGCTTTCTTT,CASSVRGQVTEAFF
few,NA,14,TRBJ1-1,TRBV20-1,TGCAGTGCTAGAAATGCCAGGAGGAACACTGAAGCTTTCTTT,CSARNARRNTEAFF
many,TRBD2,13,TRBJ2-7,TRBV27,TGTGCCAGCAGTTTATATGGACTAGACGAGCAGTACTTC,CASSLYGLDEQYF
NA,NA,11,TRBJ1-1,TRBV12-3/TRBV12-4,TGTGCCAGCAGTTTCGGAAGGGCAGCTTTCTTT,CASSFGRAAFF
few,TRBD2,15,TRBJ2-7,TRBV2,TGTGCCAGCAGTGAAGGAGGGACTAGCGGATACGAGCAGTACTTC,CASSEGGTSGYEQYF
NA,NA,14,TRBJ2-3,TRBV12-3/TRBV12-4,TGTGCCAGCAGTTTAGGATTAGAGGTAGCGGCGCAGTATTTT,CASSLGLEVAAQYF
NA,NA,14,TRBJ2-2,TRBV20-1,TGCAGTGCTAGAGAGTCGGGGAACACCGGGGAGCTGTTTTTT,CSARESGNTGELFF
NA,TRBD1,20,TRBJ1-3,TRBV4-1,TGCGCCAGCAGCCAAGGATCCAAGGGGACAGGTCTTTACTCTGGAAACACCATATATTTT,CASSQGSKGTGLYSGNTIYF
NA,NA,16,TRBJ1-3,TRBV7-8,TGTGCCAGCAGCCATCCTCGGTCTGGGCTTGGAAACACCATATATTTT,CASSHPRSGLGNTIYF
few,NA,13,TRBJ2-5,TRBV7-2,TGTGCCAGCAGCTTAGGTTTAGCAGGGGAACGATACTTC,CASSLGLAGERYF